Listed here is a single T cell receptor beta chain. Antigen specificity is unknown. The data belong to a study of CD8 T cells in ankylosing spondylitis. Study outcomes and limitations: Both synovial fluid and blood in reactive arthritis had previously been reported to carry some motif variants. Matched synovial fluid from ankylosing spondylitis patients was reported to be enriched for disease-linked clones. Ankylosing spondylitis blood seemed to carry a telltale TCR beta motif made of seven or eight highly homologous variants. Disease-linked clones were CD8+ and relatively rare in peripheral blood.

The V gene lost 5 bases and the J gene lost 2 bases, with 13 bases spanning the gap. The CDR3 runs to 14 residues. Germline V lookup: CDR1 SGHRS, CDR2 YFSETQ. Generation of TCR beta libraries employed quantitative 5'-RACE incorporating molecular barcodes. TCRdb independently ran MiXCR on the 5' RACE reads; one entry per CDR3 protein. The table has about 440,000 distinct CDR3 sequences, 17% seen once. The gene calls are TRBV5-1 and TRBJ1-1; the D is unclear. This clonotype was sampled from a male donor with ankylosing spondylitis. The sequenced material came from blood, either unsorted or a sorted T cell fraction (not recorded which). The CDR3 loop reads CASRSSQTNTEAFF. CDR3 in DNA: TGCGCCAGCAGGTCGAGTCAGACTAACACTGAAGCTTTCTTT. Based on the CDR3 plus reference TRBV5-1 and TRBJ1-1, the full variable domain is KAGVTQTPRYLIKTRGQQVTLSCSPISGHRSVSWYQQTPGQGLQFLFEYFSETQRNKGNFPGRFSGRQFSNSRSEMNVSTLELGDSALYLCASRSSQTNTEAFFGQGTRLTVV.